The source of this T cell receptor beta chain is a study of T-cell memory formation after mild COVID-19 (dated by TCRdb to the early 2020s). Background on the whole study: TCR sequence clusters from the two donors were found to be largely donor specific. Two young, previously healthy adult volunteers made up the cohort, one male and one female. In a couple of donors, T-cell clones that expanded and contracted after mild COVID-19 were followed by sequencing TCRalpha and TCRbeta repertoires longitudinally. Study-level results and caveats: The study included only a couple of mild cases, and larger cohorts that include severe cases with pre-infection samples were judged to be necessary. Clones contracting from day 15 to 85 had balanced CD4/CD8 phenotypes, while a second wave expanding from day 15 to 37 was biased towards CD4+. Contracting CD4+ clones were located mainly in the CM and EM memory subsets, whereas CD8+ clones were found to be enriched in EMRA. Some responding clones were detected in pre-infection memory, suggesting pre-existing cross-reactive memory T cells joined the SARS-CoV-2 response. SARS-CoV-2 specificity was not confirmed for the second-wave clones peaking on day 37.

The instrument was an Illumina NovaSeq 6000. TCRalpha and TCRbeta cDNA libraries were constructed by 5'RACE with constant-segment primers, with sample barcodes and unique molecular identifiers being introduced. Trizol reagent was used to extract RNA from every sample. Libraries were amplified in two PCR steps, with a second sample barcode and Illumina TruSeq adapters added in the second step. The libraries were sequenced on an Illumina NovaSeq using 2 x 150 bp paired-end reads. The paper's data handling went like this. Reads were demultiplexed and collapsed into UMI-guided consensus sequences with migec v1.2.7. Using mixcr v2.1.11, UMI consensuses were aligned to TRA and TRB V and J templates and then assembled into clonotypes. Clonotypes were classified as expanded or contracted when called significant by both edgeR and NoisET, with noise models trained on biological replicates. For edgeR calls, a false discovery rate-adjusted p below 0.01 and a log2 fold-change threshold of 1 were applied. As an exploratory analysis of dynamics, max-normalized trajectories of the 1000 most abundant clonotypes were examined by PCA with hierarchical clustering. The CD4 or CD8 phenotype of responding clones was assigned using the separately sequenced CD4+ and CD8+ repertoires. Clones were called with MiXCR by TCRdb after fastp trimmed the public reads at Q25, and only in-frame beta chains were retained. Each CDR3 protein gets just one entry, which takes the most common genes and DNA from the rows behind it. Here the V and J calls rest on TCRdb's processing, not on the authors' analysis. The sample table shows about 470,000 distinct CDR3 sequences, and roughly 20% are seen once. Together, the top ten hold 10% to 15% of the sample.

PBMCs were isolated by Ficoll-Paque density gradient centrifugation. The germline V gene (reference sequence) supplies CDR1 SGHNT and CDR2 YYREEE. V and J are trimmed by 4 bases and 3 bases, and the gene matches miss 9 bases of the junction. The CDR3 measures 16 amino acids from cysteine to phenylalanine. Only the CDR3 part of the read is kept: 48 bases, read in frame from the first base. This clonotype was found many times. The clone's antigen remains unknown. No much larger clone exists at a distance of one base, and base qualities are not known. The sample was PBMCs or a T cell subset sorted from them (not recorded which). The chain was built from TRBV5-4 and TRBJ2-4; TRBD1 agrees with 8 junctional bases. The receptor was derived from an adult woman who had mild COVID-19 (a few samples of this study predate the infection). The sample titles of this study are shuffled in the database, so cell type and time point are left out; the donor was told from shared clones. The sequenced DNA: TGTGCCAGCAGCCGGACGACAGGGGATGTCAAAAACATTCAGTACTTC. Protein translation: CASSRTTGDVKNIQYF. Reference TRBV5-4 and TRBJ2-4 genes cover what lies past the CDR3, so the full variable domain is ETGVTQSPTHLIKTRGQQVTLRCSSQSGHNTVSWYQQALGQGPQFIFQYYREEENGRGNFPPRFSGLQFPNYSSELNVNALELDDSALYLCASSRTTGDVKNIQYFGAGTRLSVL.